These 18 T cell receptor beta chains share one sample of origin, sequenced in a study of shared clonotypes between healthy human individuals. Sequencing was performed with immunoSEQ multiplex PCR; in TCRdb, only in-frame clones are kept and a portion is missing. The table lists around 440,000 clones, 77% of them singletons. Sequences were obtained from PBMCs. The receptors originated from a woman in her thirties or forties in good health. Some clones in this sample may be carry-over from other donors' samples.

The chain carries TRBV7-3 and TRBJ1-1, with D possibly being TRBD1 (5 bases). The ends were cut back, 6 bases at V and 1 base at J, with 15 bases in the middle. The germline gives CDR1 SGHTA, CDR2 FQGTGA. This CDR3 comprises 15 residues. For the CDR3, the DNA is TGTGCCAGCAGTTTCCTGGGGGGGAGGAACACTGAAGCTTTCTTT. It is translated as CASSFLGGRNTEAFF.

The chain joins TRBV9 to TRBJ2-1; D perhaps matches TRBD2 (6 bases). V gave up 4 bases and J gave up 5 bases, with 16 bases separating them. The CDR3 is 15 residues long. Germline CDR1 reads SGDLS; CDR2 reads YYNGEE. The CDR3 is CASSQTNRLDNEQFF. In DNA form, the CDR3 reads TGTGCCAGCAGCCAGACAAATCGACTAGACAATGAGCAGTTCTTC.

The DNA for the CDR3 is TGCGCCAGCAGAAGGGACAACATGAACACTGAAGCTTTCTTT. It encodes CASRRDNMNTEAFF. The chain couples TRBV5-1 to TRBJ1-1, with D possibly being TRBD1 (6 bases). Germline V gene lookup returns CDR1 SGHRS and CDR2 YFSETQ. V was shortened by 5 bases and J by 0 bases, with 11 bases between the two germline ends. This CDR3 spans 14 amino acids.

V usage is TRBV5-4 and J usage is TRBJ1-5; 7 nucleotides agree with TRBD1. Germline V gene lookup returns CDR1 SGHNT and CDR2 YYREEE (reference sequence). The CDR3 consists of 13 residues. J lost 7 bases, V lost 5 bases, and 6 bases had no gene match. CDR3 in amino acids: CASSSDRDQPQHF. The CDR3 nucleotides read TGTGCCAGCAGTAGCGACAGGGACCAGCCCCAGCATTTT.

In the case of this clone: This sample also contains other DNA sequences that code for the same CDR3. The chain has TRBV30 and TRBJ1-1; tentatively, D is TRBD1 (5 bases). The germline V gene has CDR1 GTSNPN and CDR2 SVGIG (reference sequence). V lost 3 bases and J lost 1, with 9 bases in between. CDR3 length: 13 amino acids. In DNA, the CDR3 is TGTGCCTGGAGCTTGGGGGGGAACACTGAAGCTTTCTTT. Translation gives CAWSLGGNTEAFF.

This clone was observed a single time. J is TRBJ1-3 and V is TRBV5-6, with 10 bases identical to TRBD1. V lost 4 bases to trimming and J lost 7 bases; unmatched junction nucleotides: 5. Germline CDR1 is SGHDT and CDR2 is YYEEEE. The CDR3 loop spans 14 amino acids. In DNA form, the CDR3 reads TGTGCCAGCAGCAGCGGGACAGGGGAGAACACCATATATTTT. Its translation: CASSSGTGENTIYF.

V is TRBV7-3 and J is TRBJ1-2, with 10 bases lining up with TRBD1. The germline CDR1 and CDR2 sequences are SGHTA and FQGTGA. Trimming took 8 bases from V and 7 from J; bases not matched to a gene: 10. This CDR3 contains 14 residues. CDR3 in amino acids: CASASDRGQGGYTF. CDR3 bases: TGTGCCAGCGCCTCAGACAGGGGGCAAGGTGGCTACACCTTC.

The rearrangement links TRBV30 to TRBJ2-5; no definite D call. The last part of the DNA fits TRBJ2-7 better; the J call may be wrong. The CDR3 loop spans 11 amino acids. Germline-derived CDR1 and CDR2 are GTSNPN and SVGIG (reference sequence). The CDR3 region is CAWSRPGEQYF. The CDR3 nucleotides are TGTGCCTGGAGTCGGCCGGGCGAGCAGTACTTC.

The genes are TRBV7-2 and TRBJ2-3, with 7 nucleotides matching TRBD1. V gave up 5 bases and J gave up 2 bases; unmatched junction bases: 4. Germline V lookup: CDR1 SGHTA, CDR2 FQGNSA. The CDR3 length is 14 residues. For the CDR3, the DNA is TGTGCCAGCAGCCCAGACAGGGTCACAGATACGCAGTATTTT. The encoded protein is CASSPDRVTDTQYF.

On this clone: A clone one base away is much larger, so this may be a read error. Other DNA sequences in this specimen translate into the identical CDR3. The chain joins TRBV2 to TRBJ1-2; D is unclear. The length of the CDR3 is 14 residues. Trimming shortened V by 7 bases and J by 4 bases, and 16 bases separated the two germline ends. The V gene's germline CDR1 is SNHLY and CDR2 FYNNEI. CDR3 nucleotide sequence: TGTGCCAGCAATAGGGCGGCGAGTGGCTATGGCTACACCTTC. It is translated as CASNRAASGYGYTF.

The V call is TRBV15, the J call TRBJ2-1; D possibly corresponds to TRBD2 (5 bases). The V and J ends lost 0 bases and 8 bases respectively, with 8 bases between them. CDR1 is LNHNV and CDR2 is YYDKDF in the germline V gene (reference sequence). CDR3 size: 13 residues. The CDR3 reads CATSRDEGYEQFF. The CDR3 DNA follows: TGTGCCACCAGCAGAGATGAGGGCTATGAGCAGTTCTTC.

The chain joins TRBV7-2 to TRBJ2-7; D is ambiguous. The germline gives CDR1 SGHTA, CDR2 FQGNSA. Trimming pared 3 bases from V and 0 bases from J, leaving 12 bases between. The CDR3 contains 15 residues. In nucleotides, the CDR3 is TGTGCCAGCAGCTTGAGAGGAATGAGCTCCTACGAGCAGTACTTC. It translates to CASSLRGMSSYEQYF.

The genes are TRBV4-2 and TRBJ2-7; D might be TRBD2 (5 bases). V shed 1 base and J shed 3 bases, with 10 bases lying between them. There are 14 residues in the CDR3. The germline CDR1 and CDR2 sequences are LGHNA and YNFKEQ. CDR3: CASSQAIGGYEQYF. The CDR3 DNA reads TGTGCCAGCAGCCAAGCCATCGGAGGCTACGAGCAGTACTTC.

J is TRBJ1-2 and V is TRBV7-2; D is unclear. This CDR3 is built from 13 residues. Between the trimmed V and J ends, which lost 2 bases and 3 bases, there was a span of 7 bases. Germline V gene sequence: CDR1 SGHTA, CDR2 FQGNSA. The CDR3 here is CASSLSTDYGYTF. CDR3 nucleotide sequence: TGTGCCAGCAGCTTATCTACAGACTATGGCTACACCTTC.

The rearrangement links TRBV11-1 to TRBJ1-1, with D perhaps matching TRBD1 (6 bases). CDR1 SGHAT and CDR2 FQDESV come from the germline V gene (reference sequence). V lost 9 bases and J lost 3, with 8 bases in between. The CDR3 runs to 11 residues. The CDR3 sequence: CASYRDTEAFF. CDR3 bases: TGTGCCAGTTACAGGGACACTGAAGCTTTCTTT.

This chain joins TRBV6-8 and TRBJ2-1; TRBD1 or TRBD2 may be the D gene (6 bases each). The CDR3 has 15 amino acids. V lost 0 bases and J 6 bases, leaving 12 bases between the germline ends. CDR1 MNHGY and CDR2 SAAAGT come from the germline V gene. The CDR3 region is CASSYSLEGGNEQFF. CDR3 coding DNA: TGTGCCAGCAGTTACTCGCTAGAGGGGGGCAATGAGCAGTTCTTC.

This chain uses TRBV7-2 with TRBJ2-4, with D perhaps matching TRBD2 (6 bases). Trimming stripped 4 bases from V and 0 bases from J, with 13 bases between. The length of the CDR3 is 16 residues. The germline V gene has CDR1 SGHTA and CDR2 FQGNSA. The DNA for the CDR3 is TGTGCCAGCAGCTACCCCCCGGGACTAGCCAAAAACATTCAGTACTTC. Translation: CASSYPPGLAKNIQYF.

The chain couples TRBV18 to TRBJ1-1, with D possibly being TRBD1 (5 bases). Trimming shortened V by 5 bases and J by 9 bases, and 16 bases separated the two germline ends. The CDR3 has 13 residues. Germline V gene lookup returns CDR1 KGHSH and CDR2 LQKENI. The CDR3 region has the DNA TGTGCCAGCTCAGGGAGGGACGTATTAAAAGCTTTCTTT. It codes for CASSGRDVLKAFF.